This TCR beta chain was observed in a study of graft-versus-host responses after intestinal transplantation. Study outcomes and limitations: Early after transplant, HvG clones declined as circulating GvH clones peaked. Investigators detected GvH clones in recipient marrow, with some emerging earlier in ileum or blood.

Trimming removed 7 bases at V and 0 bases at J, with 12 bases between. CDR1 and CDR2 from the germline V gene are MDHEN and SYDVKM. The CDR3 is made up of 14 amino acids. Generated by immunoSEQ multiplex PCR, the TCRdb table keeps only in-frame clones and is missing some. The repertoire includes under 90,000 clones, around 90% of them detected once, and less than 4.5% sits in the top ten. To note about this clone: Its antigen is as yet unknown.

The receptor's source is a human donor who was the organ donor for an intestinal transplant. V and J are TRBV28 and TRBJ1-1; maybe TRBD1 (6 bases). This specimen consisted of unstimulated CD8+ T cells sorted from spleen or lymph node cells, obtained before transplant. This chain's CDR3 is CASNLRGMNTEAFF. The CDR3 nucleotides read TGTGCCAGCAACCTCAGGGGTATGAACACTGAAGCTTTCTTT.